The TCR beta chain under discussion was sequenced for a study of early T cells in non-severe SARS-CoV-2 infection. Study-level background: The input, bulk RNA from unsorted whole blood, was sequenced, and chains were unpaired.

Only a few counts were recorded for this clonotype. At one end, the junction sequence differs from germline, possibly due to a read error. The CDR3 is 15 residues long. Germline CDR1 and CDR2: MNHNS and SASEGT. TCRdb re-called the 5' RACE reads with MiXCR, one entry per CDR3 protein. The sample contains about 48,000 distinct CDR3 sequences, roughly 9.8% of which appear only once. Sequencing was done on a sample of whole blood. The source of this sequence is an adult who was a healthcare worker with PCR-confirmed SARS-CoV-2 infection or an uninfected control (not recorded which). This chain uses TRBV6-1 with TRBJ1-3, with D possibly being TRBD1 (5 bases). The CDR3 is CASSEDSSAGNTIYF. The CDR3 DNA reads as TGTGCCAGCAGCGAAGACAGTTCGGCTGGAAACACCATATATTTT.